Listed below are T cell receptor beta chains from one sample, sequenced in a study of cytomegalovirus exposure and HLA in healthy donors. Measured with immunoSEQ multiplex PCR; TCRdb has only the in-frame clones, and not every one. The data contain 90,000 to 130,000 clones, roughly two thirds of them singletons. The specimen sequenced was PBMCs. These receptors came from a woman aged 25 to 45 in good health and CMV-seronegative. CDR3s include the opening cysteine and the closing phenylalanine or tryptophan. D genes are given only for firm matches. Clone size is given for some rows only: seen once, a few or many times, or a class if the clone is expanded.

d_gene	abundance	v_gene	j_gene	CDR3aa	CDR3nt
TRBD1	NA	TRBV6-5	TRBJ1-6	CASSTGNGDSPLHF	TGTGCCAGCTCGACAGGGAACGGAGATTCACCCCTCCACTTT
NA	NA	TRBV4-3	TRBJ1-4	CASSQDRRDGEKLFF	TGCGCCAGCAGCCAAGATCGCAGGGATGGTGAAAAACTGTTTTTT
NA	NA	TRBV6-1	TRBJ1-1	CASSDRALTEAFF	TGTGCCAGCAGTGACAGGGCACTCACTGAAGCTTTCTTT
TRBD2	once	TRBV5-6	TRBJ2-7	CASSLALAGGLYEQYF	TGTGCCAGCAGCTTGGCGCTAGCGGGAGGGCTGTACGAGCAGTACTTC
NA	NA	TRBV28	TRBJ1-1	CASSPTHLSVNTEAFF	TGTGCCAGCAGCCCAACCCACCTTTCAGTGAACACTGAAGCTTTCTTT
NA	NA	TRBV5-1	TRBJ1-4	CASSLEFRVDEKLFF	TGCGCCAGCAGCTTGGAATTCAGGGTGGATGAAAAACTGTTTTTT
NA	NA	TRBV19	TRBJ1-5	CASSISQQAYDQPQHF	TGTGCCAGTAGTATCAGTCAACAGGCCTATGATCAGCCCCAGCATTTT
TRBD2	NA	TRBV5-1	TRBJ2-5	CASSTSIAGVVETQYF	TGCGCCAGCAGCACCAGTATAGCGGGAGTTGTAGAGACCCAGTACTTC
NA	few	TRBV5-1	TRBJ1-3	CASSLAGTSGNTIYF	TGCGCCAGCAGCTTGGCGGGGACATCTGGAAACACCATATATTTT
NA	NA	TRBV5-1	TRBJ2-3	CASSHRTEADTQYF	TGCGCCAGCAGCCATCGGACAGAGGCAGATACGCAGTATTTT
TRBD2	NA	TRBV4-1	TRBJ2-7	CASSQGATSGSSYEQYF	TGCGCCAGCAGCCAAGGGGCCACTAGCGGATCCTCCTACGAGCAGTACTTC
TRBD2	few	TRBV9	TRBJ2-1	CASSSRTSGSVSYNEQFF	TGTGCCAGCAGCTCCCGGACTAGCGGGAGTGTTTCCTACAATGAGCAGTTCTTC
TRBD2	few	TRBV28	TRBJ2-1	CASSLVTSGRYNEQFF	TGTGCCAGCAGTTTAGTCACTAGCGGGAGGTACAATGAGCAGTTCTTC
NA	few	TRBV15	TRBJ2-1	CATSRDLTSSYNEQFF	TGTGCCACCAGCAGAGATTTGACTAGCTCCTACAATGAGCAGTTCTTC
NA	once	TRBV2	TRBJ1-3	CASSDRASGNTIYF	TGTGCCAGCAGTGACAGGGCTTCTGGAAACACCATATATTTT
NA	NA	TRBV29-1	TRBJ1-2	CRASEGLGGYTF	TGCCGCGCGAGTGAGGGACTTGGTGGCTACACCTTC
TRBD1	NA	TRBV4-1	TRBJ1-1	CASSQGQGGNTEAFF	TGCGCCAGCAGCCAGGGACAGGGAGGAAACACTGAAGCTTTCTTT
NA	NA	TRBV9	TRBJ2-2	CASSARNTGELFF	TGTGCCAGCAGCGCCCGGAACACCGGGGAGCTGTTTTTT
TRBD2	few	TRBV6-6	TRBJ2-2	CASSYSSSGGGGELFF	TGTGCCAGCAGTTACTCGAGTTCGGGGGGTGGCGGGGAGCTGTTTTTT
NA	NA	TRBV7-2	TRBJ2-5	CASSLLRETQYF	TGTGCCAGCAGCTTATTACGGGAGACCCAGTACTTC
NA	NA	TRBV5-5	TRBJ2-3	CASSLGSRGDTQYF	TGTGCCAGCAGCTTAGGGTCGAGGGGGGATACGCAGTATTTT
TRBD2	NA	TRBV9	TRBJ2-5	CASSVAGGATQYF	TGTGCCAGCAGCGTAGCGGGAGGTGCGACCCAGTACTTC
TRBD1	NA	TRBV28	TRBJ1-2	CASSLWLTGGEGYTF	TGTGCCAGCAGTTTATGGTTAACAGGGGGCGAGGGCTACACCTTC
NA	few	TRBV2	TRBJ2-1	CASQRWLDSYNEQFF	TGTGCCAGCCAAAGGTGGTTGGACAGCTACAATGAGCAGTTCTTC
TRBD2	few	TRBV7-9	TRBJ2-5	CASSLVRESSGNQETQYF	TGTGCCAGCAGCTTAGTTCGGGAGTCTAGCGGGAACCAAGAGACCCAGTACTTC
TRBD1	NA	TRBV7-3	TRBJ1-1	CASSVGQARKAEAFF	TGTGCCAGCAGCGTAGGACAGGCCAGAAAGGCTGAAGCTTTCTTT
NA	NA	TRBV5-8	TRBJ1-2	CASSPQSSEGYTF	TGTGCCAGCAGCCCCCAATCCAGCGAAGGCTACACCTTC
NA	NA	TRBV28	TRBJ1-1	CASTGQGTVNTEAFF	TGTGCCAGTACAGGGCAGGGAACGGTGAACACTGAAGCTTTCTTT
NA	NA	TRBV6-1	TRBJ1-4	CASSEAQGNRVEKLFF	TGTGCTAGCAGTGAAGCGCAGGGAAATCGCGTTGAAAAACTGTTTTTT
TRBD2	few	TRBV29-1	TRBJ2-2	CSVEVASGRTGELFF	TGCAGCGTTGAAGTGGCTAGCGGGAGGACCGGGGAGCTGTTTTTT
NA	NA	TRBV7-2	TRBJ2-7	CASSFHYEQYF	TGTGCCAGCAGCTTCCACTACGAGCAGTACTTC
NA	NA	TRBV28	TRBJ1-1	CASSSGGNTEAFF	TGTGCCAGCTCCTCAGGAGGGAACACTGAAGCTTTCTTT
TRBD2	NA	TRBV5-1	TRBJ2-3	CASSSLAGSTDTQYF	TGCGCCAGCAGCTCCTTAGCGGGGAGCACAGATACGCAGTATTTT
NA	NA	TRBV2	TRBJ2-1	CASISSGLNEQFF	TGTGCCAGCATCTCTTCGGGTCTAAATGAGCAGTTCTTC
NA	few	TRBV28	TRBJ1-3	CASNGGTGNTIYF	TGTGCCAGCAATGGGGGCACTGGAAACACCATATATTTT
TRBD2	NA	TRBV18	TRBJ2-1	CASSPNLADYNEQFF	TGTGCCAGCTCACCGAATCTAGCGGACTACAATGAGCAGTTCTTC
NA	NA	TRBV15	TRBJ2-2	CATSRPAGELFF	TGTGCCACCAGCAGACCCGCCGGGGAGCTGTTTTTT
NA	NA	TRBV28	TRBJ2-7	CASSFPYHEQYF	TGTGCCAGCAGTTTCCCCTATCACGAGCAGTACTTC
NA	NA	TRBV5-6	TRBJ2-3	CASSKDRVSTQYF	TGTGCCAGCAGCAAAGACCGGGTCAGTACGCAGTATTTT
NA	NA	TRBV7-7	TRBJ2-1	CASSLGSGPYNEQFF	TGTGCTAGCAGCTTAGGAAGCGGCCCTTACAATGAGCAGTTCTTC
NA	once	TRBV30	TRBJ2-7	CAWTRTDIYEQYF	TGTGCCTGGACCCGGACAGACATCTACGAGCAGTACTTC
NA	NA	TRBV11-2	TRBJ2-1	CASRDYVSRPNEQFF	TGTGCCAGCAGAGACTATGTGAGTCGACCCAATGAGCAGTTCTTC
NA	few	TRBV7-8	TRBJ2-1	CASSLEYVGVQFF	TGTGCCAGCAGCTTAGAGTATGTGGGCGTTCAGTTCTTC
TRBD2	NA	TRBV7-6	TRBJ2-3	CASSWTSGTDTQYF	TGTGCCAGCAGCTGGACTAGCGGCACAGATACGCAGTATTTT
NA	NA	TRBV11-2	TRBJ2-5	CASSSLWGGRQETQYF	TGTGCCAGCAGCTCTCTGTGGGGGGGCCGTCAAGAGACCCAGTACTTC
NA	few	TRBV5-1	TRBJ1-2	CASSLEPSGGSRYGYTF	TGCGCCAGCAGCTTGGAACCATCGGGAGGGTCTAGGTATGGCTACACCTTC
NA	NA	TRBV5-4	TRBJ1-1	CASSPSGGHSTEAFF	TGTGCCAGCAGCCCGTCGGGGGGGCACAGCACTGAAGCTTTCTTT
NA	NA	TRBV28	TRBJ1-2	CASSFSASYGYTF	TGTGCCAGCAGTTTTTCAGCTAGCTATGGCTACACCTTC
NA	few	TRBV13	TRBJ2-5	CASSLPGQETQYF	TGTGCCAGCAGCCTTCCAGGGCAAGAGACCCAGTACTTC
NA	few	TRBV28	TRBJ2-3	CASMSILSTSTDTQYF	TGTGCCAGCATGTCAATACTTAGTACTAGCACAGATACGCAGTATTTT
NA	NA	TRBV19	TRBJ2-7	CASSINQNSYEQYF	TGTGCCAGTAGTATTAATCAGAACTCCTACGAGCAGTACTTC
NA	once	TRBV18	TRBJ1-5	CASSPPSPGGNQPQHF	TGTGCCAGCTCACCACCGAGCCCAGGGGGCAATCAGCCCCAGCATTTT
TRBD2	NA	TRBV7-3	TRBJ2-3	CASSLTGGLADTQYF	TGTGCCAGCAGCTTAACGGGAGGGCTCGCAGATACGCAGTATTTT
TRBD1	few	TRBV5-1	TRBJ2-2	CASSSGTDNTGELFF	TGCGCCAGCAGCTCCGGGACAGACAACACCGGGGAGCTGTTTTTT
TRBD1	NA	TRBV10-3	TRBJ2-7	CAISESVDRETPYEQYF	TGTGCCATCAGTGAGTCGGTCGACAGGGAAACTCCCTACGAGCAGTACTTC
NA	few	TRBV28	TRBJ2-7	CASSLSTSSFYEQYF	TGTGCCAGCAGTTTAAGTACTAGCTCTTTCTACGAGCAGTACTTC
NA	few	TRBV27	TRBJ2-5	CASSLWQKETQYF	TGTGCCAGCAGTTTATGGCAGAAAGAGACCCAGTACTTC
TRBD2	NA	TRBV13	TRBJ2-2	CASSRLAGTTGELFF	TGTGCCAGCAGCAGACTAGCGGGGACCACCGGGGAGCTGTTTTTT
NA	NA	TRBV5-8	TRBJ1-1	CASSFKATEAFF	TGTGCCAGCAGCTTCAAAGCCACTGAAGCTTTCTTT
NA	once	TRBV18	TRBJ1-4	CASSPTAGAGEKLFF	TGTGCCAGCTCACCTACGGCCGGGGCGGGGGAAAAACTGTTTTTT